The clone carrying this TCR beta chain was recorded many times. Antigen specificity is unknown. This specimen comes from a study of T cell repertoires in cytomegalovirus infection. Overall study context: Indications of both CMV infection and matching HLA type were provided by public TCR beta signatures. Findings and limits, study-wide: HLA-C-restricted CMV-specific TCR beta clonotypes were dominant in the ex vivo response. Frequencies of public TCR beta families were cumulated, and this identified carriers of CMV plus the relevant HLA.

Using its own MiXCR run on the reads, TCRdb lists one record per CDR3 protein. Seen here are under 800,000 distinct CDR3 sequences, 20% to 25% observed once, and the top ten hold less than 10%. The sequence was collected from a human donor in good health (CMV status not recorded). Some clones in this sample may be carry-over from other donors' samples. Sequenced sample: CD8+ T cells from PBMCs.

The chain's CDR3 is CASSPQGGVRTEAFF. The CDR3, as DNA: TGTGCCAGCAGCCCACAAGGGGGGGTACGGACTGAAGCTTTCTTT. The chain carries TRBV7-6 and TRBJ1-1; the D gene is possibly TRBD1 (6 bases). Germline CDR1 is SGHVS and CDR2 is FNYEAQ. This CDR3 contains 15 residues. The germline V and J ends were trimmed by 5 bases and 5 bases, with 18 bases remaining between them.